These 10 T cell receptor beta chains share one sample of origin, sequenced in a study of technical replicates of blood from a few donors. TCRdb's copy holds only in-frame clones and misses some; the assay was immunoSEQ multiplex PCR. The sample includes 81,000 or so clones, roughly 96% of them seen just once. Input material: T cells isolated from PBMCs. These receptor sequences come from a human donor in good health.

This rearrangement joins TRBV11-3 to TRBJ1-5; a possible D gene is TRBD1 (5 bases). V lost 7 bases and J lost 6, with 22 bases in between. The CDR3 is made up of 16 amino acids. CDR1 is SGHNT and CDR2 is YENEEA in the germline V gene. In DNA, the CDR3 is TGTGCCAGCACAGGGCCCCCGGCTCCCATTATTCAGCCCCAGCATTTT. It codes for CASTGPPAPIIQPQHF.

This chain connects TRBV14 to TRBJ2-7; D uncertain. Trimming removed 5 bases from V and 1 base from J, with 9 bases in between. This CDR3 is built from 13 residues. CDR1 is SGHDN and CDR2 is FVKESK in the germline V gene. As DNA, the CDR3 is TGTGCCAGCAGCGTCAGTCAATCCTACGAGCAGTACTTC. Residues: CASSVSQSYEQYF.

The chain combines TRBV7-9 with TRBJ2-7; no clear D. Trimming removed 3 bases at V and 0 bases at J, with 12 bases between. The CDR3 extends over 15 amino acids. Germline CDR1 and CDR2: SEHNR and FQNEAQ (reference sequence). CDR3 protein: CASSLSAGSSYEQYF. CDR3 bases: TGTGCCAGCAGCTTGTCCGCAGGTAGCTCCTACGAGCAGTACTTC.

This chain connects TRBV15 to TRBJ1-3; D remains unclear. Germline loops: CDR1 LNHNV, CDR2 YYDKDF (reference sequence). The CDR3 is 14 amino acids. Trimming removed 4 bases at V and 1 base at J, with 8 bases between. The CDR3: CATSTSGSGNTIYF. CDR3 DNA sequence: TGTGCCACCAGCACTTCCGGGTCTGGAAACACCATATATTTT. Full variable domain (outside the CDR3, taken from reference TRBV15 and TRBJ1-3): DAMVIQNPRYQVTQFGKPVTLSCSQTLNHNVMYWYQQKSSQAPKLLFHYYDKDFNNEADTPDNFQSRRPNTSFCFLDIRSPGLGDTAMYLCATSTSGSGNTIYFGEGSWLTVV.

The chain recombines TRBV6-1 with TRBJ1-3; 9 nucleotides line up with TRBD1. The CDR3 consists of 16 residues. Germline assignment: CDR1 MNHNS and CDR2 SASEGT. V shed 1 base and J 9 bases; nucleotides not matched to a gene: 10. Written as DNA, the CDR3 is TGTGCCAGCAGTGAAGACGGGACAGGGACTTTTACCACCATATATTTT. Translation gives CASSEDGTGTFTTIYF.

CDR3 in DNA: TGTGCCAGCGGGACAGGGCAACTTCTTTCCCAGTACTTC. Residues: CASGTGQLLSQYF. J is TRBJ2-5 and V is TRBV7-9; 9 nucleotides agree with TRBD1. CDR3 size: 13 residues. V trimming: 8 bases; J trimming: 9 bases; junction bases outside the gene matches: 10. Looked up from germline, CDR1 is SEHNR and CDR2 is FQNEAQ (reference sequence).

This chain links TRBV4-1 with TRBJ1-1; D might be TRBD1 (5 bases). Trimming removed 1 base from V and 5 bases from J, with 14 bases in between. Germline V gene data show CDR1 as MGHRA and CDR2 as YSYEKL. CDR3 size: 15 residues. The CDR3 is CASSQVGQGLTEAFF. The CDR3 region has the DNA TGCGCCAGCAGCCAAGTTGGGCAGGGCCTTACTGAAGCTTTCTTT.

This sequence joins TRBV18 and TRBJ2-5; D is perhaps TRBD2 (5 bases). This CDR3 spans 15 amino acids. CDR1 is KGHSH, CDR2 LQKENI, per germline. Trimming took off 2 bases at V and 3 bases at J, with 13 bases between the two ends. CDR3 region: CASSPRSGLKETQYF. CDR3 in DNA: TGTGCCAGCTCACCAAGGAGCGGTCTGAAAGAGACCCAGTACTTC.

This chain connects TRBV5-1 to TRBJ2-7, with D possibly being TRBD1 (7 bases). There are 13 residues in the CDR3. Trimming removed 4 bases at V and 2 bases at J, with 10 bases between. Germline lookup yields CDR1 SGHRS and CDR2 YFSETQ. CDR3 bases: TGCGCCAGCAGCCGCGGGACAGCCTACGAGCAGTACTTC. This encodes CASSRGTAYEQYF.

The chain employs TRBV4-1 and TRBJ1-3; no definite D call. Germline V gene sequence: CDR1 MGHRA, CDR2 YSYEKL. The CDR3 covers 14 residues. Trimming stripped 5 bases from V and 4 bases from J, with 12 bases between. The CDR3 nucleotides read TGCGCCAGCAGCGAACCTAAATCCGGAAACACCATATATTTT. It yields the protein CASSEPKSGNTIYF.